This TCR beta chain derives from a study of T cell repertoires in cytomegalovirus infection. The wider study: Both CMV infection and a matching HLA type were indicated by public TCR beta signatures.

V lost 1 base to trimming and J lost 2 bases; unmatched junction nucleotides: 8. The CDR3 extends over 17 amino acids. Germline values: CDR1 SGHTA, CDR2 FQGNSA. One entry per CDR3 protein, called by TCRdb with MiXCR from the reads. The data show around 490,000 distinct CDR3 sequences, more than 25% seen once. Study-wide results and limits: The cumulative frequency of public TCR beta families identified carriers of CMV plus the relevant HLA. Within the response measured ex vivo, HLA-C-restricted CMV-specific TCR beta clonotypes were dominant.

This clonotype was observed a few times. As yet, its antigen is unknown. The clonotype comes from a human donor in good health (CMV status not recorded). Some clones in this sample may be carry-over from other donors' samples. Sample: PBMCs. The chain couples TRBV7-2 to TRBJ2-3; TRBD2 aligns across 8 bases. The CDR3 loop is CASSLGSGGPATDTQYF. The CDR3, as DNA: TGTGCCAGCAGCTTAGGATCGGGAGGGCCGGCCACAGATACGCAGTATTTT.